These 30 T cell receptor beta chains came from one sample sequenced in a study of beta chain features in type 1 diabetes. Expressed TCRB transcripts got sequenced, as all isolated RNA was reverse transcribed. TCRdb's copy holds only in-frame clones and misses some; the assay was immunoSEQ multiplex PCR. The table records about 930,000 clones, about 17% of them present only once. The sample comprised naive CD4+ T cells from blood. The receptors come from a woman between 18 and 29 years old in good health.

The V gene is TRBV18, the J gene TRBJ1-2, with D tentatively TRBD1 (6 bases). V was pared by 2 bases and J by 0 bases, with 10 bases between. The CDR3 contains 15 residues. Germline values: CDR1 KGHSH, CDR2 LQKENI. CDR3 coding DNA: TGTGCCAGCTCACCAGCCCAGGGGTCTAACTATGGCTACACCTTC. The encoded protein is CASSPAQGSNYGYTF.

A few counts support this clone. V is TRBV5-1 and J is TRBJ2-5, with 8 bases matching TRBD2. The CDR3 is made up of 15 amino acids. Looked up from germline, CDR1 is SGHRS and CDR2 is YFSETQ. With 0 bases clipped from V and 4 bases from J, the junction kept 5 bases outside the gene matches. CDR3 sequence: CASSLAGRAGETQYF. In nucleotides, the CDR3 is TGCGCCAGCAGCTTGGCCGGGAGGGCCGGAGAGACCCAGTACTTC.

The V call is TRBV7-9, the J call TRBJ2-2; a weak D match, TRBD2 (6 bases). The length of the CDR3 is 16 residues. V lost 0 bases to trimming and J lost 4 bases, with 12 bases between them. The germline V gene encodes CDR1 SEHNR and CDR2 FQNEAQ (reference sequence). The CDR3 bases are TGTGCCAGCAGCTTAGCCGCGGGGACTTCCACCGGGGAGCTGTTTTTT. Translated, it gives CASSLAAGTSTGELFF.

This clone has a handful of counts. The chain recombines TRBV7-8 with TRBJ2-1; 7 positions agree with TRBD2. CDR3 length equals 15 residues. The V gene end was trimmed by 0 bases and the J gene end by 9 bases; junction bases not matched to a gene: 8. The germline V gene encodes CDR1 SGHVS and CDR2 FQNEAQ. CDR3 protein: CASSLAAGDAREQFF. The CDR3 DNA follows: TGTGCCAGCAGCTTAGCGGCGGGAGATGCGCGTGAGCAGTTCTTC.

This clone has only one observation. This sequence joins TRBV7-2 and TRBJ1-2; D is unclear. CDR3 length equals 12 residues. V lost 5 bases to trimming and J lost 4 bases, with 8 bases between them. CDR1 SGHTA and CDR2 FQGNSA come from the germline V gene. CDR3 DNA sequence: TGTGCCAGCAGCGCCTGGGGCTATGGCTACACCTTC. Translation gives CASSAWGYGYTF. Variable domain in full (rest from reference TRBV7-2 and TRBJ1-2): GAGVSQSPSNKVTEKGKDVELRCDPISGHTALYWYRQSLGQGLEFLIYFQGNSAPDKSGLPSDRFSAERTGGSVSTLTIQRTQQEDSAVYLCASSAWGYGYTFGSGTRLTVV.

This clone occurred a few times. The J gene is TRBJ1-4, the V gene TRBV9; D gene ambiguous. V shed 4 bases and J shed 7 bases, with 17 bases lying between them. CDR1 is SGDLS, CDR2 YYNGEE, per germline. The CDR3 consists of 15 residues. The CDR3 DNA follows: TGTGCCAGCAGCCCCTCCCCCCGGGAAAGTGAAAAACTGTTTTTT. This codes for CASSPSPRESEKLFF.

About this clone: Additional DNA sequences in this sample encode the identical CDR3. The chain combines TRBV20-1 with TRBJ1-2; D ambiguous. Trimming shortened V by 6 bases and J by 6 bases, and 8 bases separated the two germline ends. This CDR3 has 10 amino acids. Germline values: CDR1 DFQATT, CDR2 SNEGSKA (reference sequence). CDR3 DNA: TGCAGTGCCCCCAGAGATGGCTACACCTTC. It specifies CSAPRDGYTF.

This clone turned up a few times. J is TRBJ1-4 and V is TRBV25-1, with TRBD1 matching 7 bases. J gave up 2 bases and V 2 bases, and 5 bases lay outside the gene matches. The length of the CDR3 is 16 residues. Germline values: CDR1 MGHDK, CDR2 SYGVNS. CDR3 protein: CASSEHRGGTNEKLFF. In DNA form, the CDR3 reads TGTGCCAGCAGTGAACACAGGGGAGGGACTAATGAAAAACTGTTTTTT.

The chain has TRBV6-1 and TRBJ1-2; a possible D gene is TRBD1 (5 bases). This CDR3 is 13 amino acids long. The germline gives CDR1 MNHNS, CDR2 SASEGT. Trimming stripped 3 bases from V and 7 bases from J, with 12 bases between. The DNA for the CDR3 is TGTGCCAGCAGTGACAGGGTCTTAGCTGGCTACACCTTC. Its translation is CASSDRVLAGYTF.

DNA of the CDR3: TGTGCCAGCAGTTTATTATCCGGGACAGGGACGCCTGCCAAAAACATTCAGTACTTC. It translates to CASSLLSGTGTPAKNIQYF. This chain links TRBV27 with TRBJ2-4; 9 bases line up with TRBD1. The junction had 11 bases not matched to a gene; V was cut back by 1 base and J by 1 base. In germline, CDR1 is MNHEY, CDR2 SMNVEV (reference sequence). The CDR3 has 19 amino acids.

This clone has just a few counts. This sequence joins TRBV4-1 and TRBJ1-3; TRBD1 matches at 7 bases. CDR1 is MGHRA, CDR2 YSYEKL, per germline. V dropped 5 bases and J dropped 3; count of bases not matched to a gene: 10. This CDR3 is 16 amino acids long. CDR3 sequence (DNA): TGCGCCAGCAGCTATCCGGGACAGACTAATGGAAACACCATATATTTT. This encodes CASSYPGQTNGNTIYF.

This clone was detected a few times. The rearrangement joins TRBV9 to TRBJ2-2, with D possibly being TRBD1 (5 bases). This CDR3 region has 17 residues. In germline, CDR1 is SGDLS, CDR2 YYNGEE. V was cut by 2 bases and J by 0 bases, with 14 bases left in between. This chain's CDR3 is CASSVAGHSANTGELFF. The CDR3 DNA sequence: TGTGCCAGCAGCGTGGCCGGACACAGCGCGAACACCGGGGAGCTGTTTTTT.

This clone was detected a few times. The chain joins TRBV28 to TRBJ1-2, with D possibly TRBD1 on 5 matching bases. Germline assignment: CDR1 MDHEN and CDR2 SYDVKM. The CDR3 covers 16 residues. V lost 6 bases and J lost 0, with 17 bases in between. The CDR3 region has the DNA TGTGCCAGCAGCCCCCCGGGTGGGGCCGCTAACTATGGCTACACCTTC. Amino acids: CASSPPGGAANYGYTF.

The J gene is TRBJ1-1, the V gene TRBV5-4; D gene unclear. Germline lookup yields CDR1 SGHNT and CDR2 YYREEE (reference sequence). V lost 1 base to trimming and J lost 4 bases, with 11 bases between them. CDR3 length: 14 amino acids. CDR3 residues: CASSLLLGSTEAFF. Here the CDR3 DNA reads TGTGCCAGCAGCTTGTTATTAGGGAGCACTGAAGCTTTCTTT.

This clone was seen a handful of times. The CDR3 region is CASSLVVRVATDTQYF. CDR3 sequence (DNA): TGCGCCAGCAGCTTGGTCGTGAGGGTAGCCACAGATACGCAGTATTTT. The rearrangement joins TRBV5-1 to TRBJ2-3; the D gene is possibly TRBD2 (5 bases). V was shortened by 0 bases and J by 2 bases, with 13 bases between the two germline ends. Germline V CDR1 and CDR2: SGHRS, YFSETQ. The CDR3 is 16 amino acids. Filled out from reference TRBV5-1 and TRBJ2-3, the complete variable domain reads KAGVTQTPRYLIKTRGQQVTLSCSPISGHRSVSWYQQTPGQGLQFLFEYFSETQRNKGNFPGRFSGRQFSNSRSEMNVSTLELGDSALYLCASSLVVRVATDTQYFGPGTRLTVL.

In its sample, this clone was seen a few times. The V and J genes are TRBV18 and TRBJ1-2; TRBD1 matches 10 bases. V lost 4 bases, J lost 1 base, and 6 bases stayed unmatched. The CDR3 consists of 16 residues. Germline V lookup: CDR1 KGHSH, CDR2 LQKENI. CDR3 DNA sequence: TGTGCCAGCTCACGGGGACAGGGGATCGGTAACTATGGCTACACCTTC. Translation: CASSRGQGIGNYGYTF.

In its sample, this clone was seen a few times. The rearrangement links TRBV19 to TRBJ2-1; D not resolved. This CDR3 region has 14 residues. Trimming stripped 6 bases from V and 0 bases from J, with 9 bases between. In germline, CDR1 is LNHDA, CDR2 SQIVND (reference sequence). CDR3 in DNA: TGTGCCAGTAGACCTATAAGCTCCTACAATGAGCAGTTCTTC. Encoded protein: CASRPISSYNEQFF.

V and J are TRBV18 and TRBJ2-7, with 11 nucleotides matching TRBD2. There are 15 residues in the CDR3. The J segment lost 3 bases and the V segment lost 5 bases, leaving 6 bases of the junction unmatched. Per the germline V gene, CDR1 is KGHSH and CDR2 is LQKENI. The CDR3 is CASSSGLAENYEQYF. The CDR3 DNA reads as TGTGCCAGCTCATCGGGACTAGCGGAAAACTACGAGCAGTACTTC.

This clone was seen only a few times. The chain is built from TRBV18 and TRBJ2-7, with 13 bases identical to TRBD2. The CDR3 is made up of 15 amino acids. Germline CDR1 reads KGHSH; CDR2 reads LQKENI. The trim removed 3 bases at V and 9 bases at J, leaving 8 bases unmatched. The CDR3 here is CASSPEGLAGLRQYF. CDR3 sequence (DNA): TGTGCCAGCTCACCTGAGGGACTAGCGGGATTAAGGCAGTACTTC.

In DNA, the CDR3 is TGCAGCGCCGACCCCGGATCAGATACGCAGTATTTT. Protein: CSADPGSDTQYF. The rearrangement links TRBV29-1 to TRBJ2-3, with D unclear. The V gene lost 7 bases and the J gene lost 4 bases, with 12 bases spanning the gap. The germline V gene has CDR1 SQVTM and CDR2 ANQGSEA. This CDR3 region has 12 residues.

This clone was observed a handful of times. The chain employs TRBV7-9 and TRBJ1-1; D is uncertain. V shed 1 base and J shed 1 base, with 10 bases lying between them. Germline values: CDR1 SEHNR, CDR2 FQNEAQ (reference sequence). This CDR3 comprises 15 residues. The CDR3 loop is CASSLDFGRNTEAFF. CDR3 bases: TGTGCCAGCAGCTTAGATTTCGGACGGAACACTGAAGCTTTCTTT.

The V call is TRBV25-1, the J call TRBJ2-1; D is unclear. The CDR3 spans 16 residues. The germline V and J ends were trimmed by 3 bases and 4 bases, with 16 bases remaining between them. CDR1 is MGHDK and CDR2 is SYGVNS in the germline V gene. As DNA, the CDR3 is TGTGCCAGCAGTGATAAAAACCCATTAGGGTACAATGAGCAGTTCTTC. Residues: CASSDKNPLGYNEQFF. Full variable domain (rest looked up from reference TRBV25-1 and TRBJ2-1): EADIYQTPRYLVIGTGKKITLECSQTMGHDKMYWYQQDPGMELHLIHYSYGVNSTEKGDLSSESTVSRIRTEHFPLTLESARPSHTSQYLCASSDKNPLGYNEQFFGPGTRLTVL.

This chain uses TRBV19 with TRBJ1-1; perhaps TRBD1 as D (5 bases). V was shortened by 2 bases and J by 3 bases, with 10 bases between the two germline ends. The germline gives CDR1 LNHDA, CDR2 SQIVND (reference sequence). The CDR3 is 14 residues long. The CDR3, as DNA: TGTGCCAGTAGTATAACAGGTTCTCACACTGAAGCTTTCTTT. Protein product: CASSITGSHTEAFF. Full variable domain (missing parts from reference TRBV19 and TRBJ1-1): DGGITQSPKYLFRKEGQNVTLSCEQNLNHDAMYWYRQDPGQGLRLIYYSQIVNDFQKGDIAEGYSVSREKKESFPLTVTSAQKNPTAFYLCASSITGSHTEAFFGQGTRLTVV.

CDR3 coding DNA: TGTGCCAGCAGTGGACCACCCGGGACAGTCGCCGGGGAGCTGTTTTTT. Its translation: CASSGPPGTVAGELFF. This chain uses TRBV25-1 with TRBJ2-2; 7 bases agree with TRBD1. V gave up 4 bases and J gave up 6 bases; unmatched junction bases: 11. Germline V gene data show CDR1 as MGHDK and CDR2 as SYGVNS. This CDR3 has 16 residues.

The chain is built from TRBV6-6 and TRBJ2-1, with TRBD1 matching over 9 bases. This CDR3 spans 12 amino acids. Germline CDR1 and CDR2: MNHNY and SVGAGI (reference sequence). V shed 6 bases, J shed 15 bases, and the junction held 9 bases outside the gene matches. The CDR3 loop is CASSRGTGKVFF. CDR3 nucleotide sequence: TGTGCCAGCAGCCGTGGGACAGGGAAAGTGTTCTTC.

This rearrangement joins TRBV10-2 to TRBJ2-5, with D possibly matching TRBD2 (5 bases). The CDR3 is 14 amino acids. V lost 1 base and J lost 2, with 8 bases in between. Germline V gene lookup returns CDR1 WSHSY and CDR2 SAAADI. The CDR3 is CASSELGVQETQYF. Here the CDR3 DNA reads TGCGCCAGCAGTGAGTTGGGAGTTCAAGAGACCCAGTACTTC.

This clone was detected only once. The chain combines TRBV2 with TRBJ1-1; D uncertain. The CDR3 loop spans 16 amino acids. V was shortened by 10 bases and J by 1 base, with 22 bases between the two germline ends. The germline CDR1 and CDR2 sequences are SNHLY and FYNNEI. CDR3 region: CATTSEGGSANTEAFF. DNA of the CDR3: TGTGCCACCACTTCCGAGGGTGGTAGTGCGAACACTGAAGCTTTCTTT. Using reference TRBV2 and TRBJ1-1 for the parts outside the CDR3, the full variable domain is EPEVTQTPSHQVTQMGQEVILRCVPISNHLYFYWYRQILGQKVEFLVSFYNNEISEKSEIFDDQFSVERPDGSNFTLKIRSTKLEDSAMYFCATTSEGGSANTEAFFGQGTRLTVV.

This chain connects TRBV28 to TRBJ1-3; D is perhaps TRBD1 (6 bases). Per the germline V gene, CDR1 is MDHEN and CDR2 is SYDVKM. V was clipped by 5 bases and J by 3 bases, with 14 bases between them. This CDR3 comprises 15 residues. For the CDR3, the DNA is TGTGCCAGCAGTCGAACAGACAGGCTTGGAAACACCATATATTTT. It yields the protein CASSRTDRLGNTIYF.

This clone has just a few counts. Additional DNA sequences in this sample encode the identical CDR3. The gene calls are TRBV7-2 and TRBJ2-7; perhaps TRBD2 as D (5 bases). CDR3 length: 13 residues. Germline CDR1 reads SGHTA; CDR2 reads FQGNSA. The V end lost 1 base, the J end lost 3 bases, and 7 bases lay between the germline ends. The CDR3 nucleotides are TGTGCCAGCAGCTTAGTCGGGAACTACGAGCAGTACTTC. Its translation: CASSLVGNYEQYF.

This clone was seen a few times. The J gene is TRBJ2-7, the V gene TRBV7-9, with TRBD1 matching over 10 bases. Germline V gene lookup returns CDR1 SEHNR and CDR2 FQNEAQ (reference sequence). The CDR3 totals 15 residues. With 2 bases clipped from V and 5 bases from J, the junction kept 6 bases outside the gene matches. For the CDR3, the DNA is TGTGCCAGCAGCTTATATGGACAGGGGGGGCACGAGCAGTACTTC. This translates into CASSLYGQGGHEQYF.